These 22 T cell receptor beta chains came from one sample sequenced in a study of blood T cell repertoires in COVID-19. Here immunoSEQ multiplex PCR was the method, and the copy in TCRdb shows in-frame clones only, minus some. The top ten hold under 15% of the sample, which has hundreds of thousands of clones, around 83% seen once. What was sequenced was peripheral blood. These receptors were obtained from a woman in her sixties or seventies with active or convalescent COVID-19.

The chain carries TRBV18 and TRBJ1-1, with 10 bases fitting TRBD1. The V segment lost 2 bases and the J segment 0 bases; nucleotides outside the gene matches: 3. Germline CDR1 and CDR2: KGHSH and LQKENI. The CDR3 is made up of 16 amino acids. In DNA, the CDR3 is TGTGCCAGCTCACCAAGACAGGGGGCGGTGAACACTGAAGCTTTCTTT. Its protein product is CASSPRQGAVNTEAFF.

This chain joins TRBV24-1 and TRBJ2-3, with a weak D call TRBD2 (6 bases). Germline V CDR1 and CDR2: KGHDR, SFDVKD. The V and J ends lost 7 bases and 6 bases respectively, with 16 bases between them. The CDR3 extends over 14 amino acids. The CDR3 protein is CATSPSASADTQYF. The CDR3 region has the DNA TGTGCCACCAGCCCGTCGGCTAGCGCGGATACGCAGTATTTT.

This chain connects TRBV5-1 to TRBJ2-1; 11 bases are shared with TRBD2. Germline CDR1 and CDR2: SGHRS and YFSETQ. V was pared by 4 bases and J by 2 bases, with 8 bases of the junction left unmatched. The CDR3 length is 17 residues. CDR3 sequence (DNA): TGCGCCAGCAGCCGTACTAGCGGGGGAAGGGCCTACAATGAGCAGTTCTTC. This gives the protein CASSRTSGGRAYNEQFF.

The J gene is TRBJ2-7, the V gene TRBV5-1; 9 bases are a match to TRBD1. The CDR3 sequence is 14 residues long. V dropped 4 bases and J dropped 2; count of bases not matched to a gene: 4. Germline V gives CDR1 SGHRS, CDR2 YFSETQ. CDR3 coding DNA: TGCGCCAGCAGCGGGGACAGGGAAACCTACGAGCAGTACTTC. Translation gives CASSGDRETYEQYF.

In DNA, the CDR3 is TGTGCCAGCTGTCTCATCGGAGGGGATTCACCCCTCCACTTT. This gives the protein CASCLIGGDSPLHF. The chain employs TRBV11-2 and TRBJ1-6; possibly TRBD1 for D (5 bases). Trimming took off 8 bases at V and 8 bases at J, with 16 bases between the two ends. This CDR3 comprises 14 residues. Germline-derived CDR1 and CDR2 are SGHAT and FQNNGV.

This chain connects TRBV7-9 to TRBJ1-1; 7 positions match TRBD1. The CDR3 runs to 17 residues. The junction had 13 bases not matched to a gene; V was cut back by 3 bases and J by 3 bases. Germline lookup yields CDR1 SEHNR and CDR2 FQNEAQ (reference sequence). The CDR3 spells CASSLMLGQPEYTEAFF. Written as DNA, the CDR3 is TGTGCCAGCAGCTTGATGTTGGGACAGCCAGAATACACTGAAGCTTTCTTT.

The chain employs TRBV18 and TRBJ1-1, with unresolved D. This CDR3 has 14 amino acids. V was clipped by 3 bases and J by 7 bases, with 15 bases between them. Germline V gives CDR1 KGHSH, CDR2 LQKENI. The chain's CDR3 is CASSPGRQTIEAFF. The DNA of the CDR3 is TGTGCCAGCTCACCGGGCAGACAAACCATTGAAGCTTTCTTT.

Remarks on this clone: This sample includes further DNA sequences coding for the same CDR3. The rearrangement uses TRBV7-2 and TRBJ2-1; 11 nucleotides agree with TRBD2. Trimming cost V 5 bases and J 4 bases; bases outside gene matches: 4. This CDR3 has 15 amino acids. CDR1 and CDR2 (germline): SGHTA, FQGNSA. This CDR3 is CASSVTSGEYNEQFF. The CDR3 DNA reads TGTGCCAGCAGCGTGACTAGCGGGGAGTACAATGAGCAGTTCTTC.

V usage is TRBV19 and J usage is TRBJ2-7; a possible D gene is TRBD1 (6 bases). This CDR3 comprises 14 residues. Trimming removed 5 bases at V and 6 bases at J, with 17 bases between. Germline values: CDR1 LNHDA, CDR2 SQIVND (reference sequence). CDR3: CASSPRYREGEQYF. CDR3 in DNA: TGTGCCAGTAGTCCAAGGTACAGGGAAGGCGAGCAGTACTTC.

The chain combines TRBV3-1 (or the pseudogene TRBV3-2) with TRBJ2-1, with 9 bases matching TRBD2. The CDR3 has 17 residues. J was trimmed by 0 bases and V by 4 bases; bases with no gene match: 7. Germline-derived CDR1 and CDR2 are LGHDT and YNNKEL (reference sequence). The DNA of the CDR3 is TGTGCCAGCAGCCCCCGGGGTAGCGGGAGCTCCTACAATGAGCAGTTCTTC. This codes for CASSPRGSGSSYNEQFF.

The rearrangement uses TRBV19 and TRBJ2-2, with 11 bases identical to TRBD2. The CDR3 is made up of 17 amino acids. Germline V gene sequence: CDR1 LNHDA, CDR2 SQIVND (reference sequence). The trim removed 5 bases at V and 5 bases at J, leaving 10 bases unmatched. The CDR3 nucleotides read TGTGCCAGTAGTGAGGGTAGCGGGGGGGCCAATACCGGGGAGCTGTTTTTT. Protein product: CASSEGSGGANTGELFF.

The V and J genes are TRBV7-2 and TRBJ2-3; TRBD2 agrees at 9 bases. The CDR3 totals 16 residues. Germline assignment: CDR1 SGHTA and CDR2 FQGNSA. The junction had 3 bases not matched to a gene; V was cut back by 1 base and J by 1 base. CDR3 coding DNA: TGTGCCAGCAGCTTAGGTCCTAGCGGGGGCACAGATACGCAGTATTTT. As protein: CASSLGPSGGTDTQYF.

J is TRBJ2-1 and V is TRBV18, with 11 positions matching TRBD1. Trimming removed 6 bases from V and 6 bases from J; junction bases left unmatched: 7. CDR1 is KGHSH, CDR2 LQKENI, per germline. The length of the CDR3 is 15 residues. Here the CDR3 reads CASSPGQGVINEQFF. The DNA for the CDR3 is TGTGCCAGCTCTCCGGGACAGGGGGTGATCAATGAGCAGTTCTTC.

The CDR3 here is CASRDPGLAGGGTDTQYF. CDR3 DNA sequence: TGTGCCAGCAGAGACCCGGGACTAGCGGGGGGTGGGACAGATACGCAGTATTTT. The chain has TRBV2 and TRBJ2-3, with 15 bases lining up with TRBD2. CDR3 length equals 18 residues. V lost 6 bases to trimming and J lost 3 bases; unmatched junction nucleotides: 10. Germline V gives CDR1 SNHLY, CDR2 FYNNEI.

V is TRBV2 and J is TRBJ2-5, with D tentatively TRBD2 (7 bases). V lost 1 base and J lost 2, with 11 bases in between. The germline gives CDR1 SNHLY, CDR2 FYNNEI. The CDR3 contains 15 residues. CDR3 coding DNA: TGTGCCAGCAGTGAAGTCGGGGGGCTACAAGAGACCCAGTACTTC. Residues: CASSEVGGLQETQYF.

The V and J genes are TRBV5-1 and TRBJ2-3, with 10 bases lining up with TRBD2. Germline CDR1 SGHRS, CDR2 YFSETQ. This CDR3 region has 14 residues. V shed 7 bases, J shed 3 bases, and the junction held 5 bases outside the gene matches. Here the CDR3 reads CASGLAGVTDTQYF. The CDR3, as DNA: TGCGCCAGCGGTCTAGCGGGGGTAACAGATACGCAGTATTTT.

V gene TRBV2 combines with J gene TRBJ1-6; D gene uncertain. V dropped 6 bases and J dropped 5 bases, with 8 bases sitting between them. Germline CDR1 SNHLY, CDR2 FYNNEI. This CDR3 comprises 13 residues. The CDR3 reads CASRPENNSPLHF. The DNA of the CDR3 is TGTGCCAGCAGGCCTGAGAATAATTCACCCCTCCACTTT.

This chain connects TRBV19 to TRBJ1-3; 7 bases line up with TRBD1. Germline trimming cut 6 bases from V and 2 bases from J; bases unmatched to any gene: 7. The CDR3 loop spans 15 amino acids. Germline V gene sequence: CDR1 LNHDA, CDR2 SQIVND (reference sequence). The CDR3 loop is CASSSGQATGNTIYF. The CDR3, as DNA: TGTGCCAGTAGCAGCGGACAGGCAACTGGAAACACCATATATTTT. Complete variable domain (other parts from reference TRBV19 and TRBJ1-3): DGGITQSPKYLFRKEGQNVTLSCEQNLNHDAMYWYRQDPGQGLRLIYYSQIVNDFQKGDIAEGYSVSREKKESFPLTVTSAQKNPTAFYLCASSSGQATGNTIYFGEGSWLTVV.

The V call is TRBV5-4, the J call TRBJ2-2; 9 bases match TRBD1. Germline lookup yields CDR1 SGHNT and CDR2 YYREEE (reference sequence). Unmatched junction bases numbered 9, after V lost 4 bases and J lost 5 bases. The CDR3 is made up of 16 amino acids. The CDR3 DNA follows: TGTGCCAGCAGCAGGACGGACAGGGGAAATACCGGGGAGCTGTTTTTT. The encoded protein is CASSRTDRGNTGELFF.

J is TRBJ1-2 and V is TRBV7-9; maybe TRBD1 (5 bases). V lost 3 bases, J lost 4 bases, and 12 bases lay in between. The CDR3 has 14 residues. Germline V gene sequence: CDR1 SEHNR, CDR2 FQNEAQ (reference sequence). CDR3: CASSFAQGGYGYTF. The CDR3 bases are TGTGCCAGCAGCTTCGCTCAGGGAGGCTATGGCTACACCTTC.

Of note for this clone: Compared with germline, one end of the junction differs, possibly owing to a read error. J is TRBJ1-2 and V is TRBV7-9; D is perhaps TRBD1 (6 bases). CDR3 length: 16 amino acids. The germline gives CDR1 SEHNR, CDR2 FQNEAQ (reference sequence). DNA for the CDR3: TGTGTCAGCAGCACCTGGACAGCCCGAGGGAACTATGGCTACACCTTC. It codes for CVSSTWTARGNYGYTF.

This clone showed up just a few times. The rearrangement links TRBV19 to TRBJ2-3, with D possibly being TRBD1 (6 bases). This CDR3 region has 15 residues. Trimming removed 6 bases from V and 1 base from J, with 14 bases in between. Germline CDR1 reads LNHDA; CDR2 reads SQIVND (reference sequence). CDR3 nucleotides: TGTGCCAGTAGCGAATGGGGGCGGGGCACAGATACGCAGTATTTT. This translates into CASSEWGRGTDTQYF.